This TCR beta chain was profiled in a study of T-cell reconstitution after alpha-beta-depleted transplantation in children. The CDR3 length is 16 residues. V trimming: 6 bases; J trimming: 3 bases; junction bases outside the gene matches: 11. CDR1 and CDR2 (germline): ENHRY, SYGVKD. The TCRbeta library was prepared with unique molecular identifiers. TCRdb itself ran the PCR reads through MiXCR, one entry per CDR3 protein. The sample has hundreds of thousands of distinct CDR3 sequences, around 13% seen once. Points on this clonotype: Its antigen is not known.

Study-wide points: Surviving thymic progenitors and recipient T cells were the source of high TCRbeta diversity at day 60 in some patients. Newly produced T cells mostly provided counts and TCRbeta diversity after one year, as hyperexpanded clones declined.

This material consisted of PBMCs, taken before TCRalphabeta/CD19-depleted stem cell transplant. This sequence originates from a girl aged 2 to 9 with congenital amegakaryocytic thrombocytopenia, due to receive a stem cell transplant. This chain joins TRBV10-3 and TRBJ2-5; the match to TRBD2 covers 9 bases. This CDR3 reads CAISGSLAGRKETQYF. As DNA, the CDR3 is TGTGCCATCAGCGGGTCCCTAGCGGGGAGGAAAGAGACCCAGTACTTC.